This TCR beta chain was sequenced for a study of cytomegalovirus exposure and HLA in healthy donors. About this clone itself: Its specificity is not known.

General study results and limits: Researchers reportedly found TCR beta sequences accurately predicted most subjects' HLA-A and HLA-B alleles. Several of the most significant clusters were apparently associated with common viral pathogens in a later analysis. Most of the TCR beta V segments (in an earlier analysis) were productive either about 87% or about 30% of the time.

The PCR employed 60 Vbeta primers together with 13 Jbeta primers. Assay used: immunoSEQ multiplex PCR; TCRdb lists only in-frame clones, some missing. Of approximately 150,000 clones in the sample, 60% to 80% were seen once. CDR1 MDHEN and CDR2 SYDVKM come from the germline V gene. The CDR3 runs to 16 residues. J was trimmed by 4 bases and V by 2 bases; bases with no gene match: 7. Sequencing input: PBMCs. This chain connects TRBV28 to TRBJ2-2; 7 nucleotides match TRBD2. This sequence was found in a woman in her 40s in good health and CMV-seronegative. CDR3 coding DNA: TGTGCCAGCAGTTTAGGGTCGAGGGAGGGCACCGGGGAGCTGTTTTTT. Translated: CASSLGSREGTGELFF.